These 3 T cell receptor delta chains originate from one sample sequenced in a study of DNA immune sequencing with unique molecular identifiers. Genomic DNA underwent 32-plex PCR targeting all 8 TRDV and 4 TRDJ genes. A 12-nucleotide UMI was added during 2 to 4 barcoding PCR cycles before adapter PCR. TCRdb reanalyzed the multiplex PCR reads using CATT. There are around 250 delta-chain clones in the sample; approximately 16% occur only once, and about 59% lies in the top ten. Sequencing input: buffy coat blood. The receptors come from a human donor in good health.

A few counts support this clone. V and J are TRDV1 and TRDJ1; TRDD3 aligns across 8 bases. The germline CDR1 and CDR2 sequences are TSWWSYY and QGS. V shed 0 bases, J shed 1 base, and the junction held 19 bases outside the gene matches. The CDR3 has 21 residues. The CDR3 region is CALGELFPYWGYPWATDKLIF. The CDR3 nucleotides read TGTGCTCTTGGGGAACTATTCCCCTACTGGGGATACCCCTGGGCCACCGATAAACTCATCTTT.

In this sample, this clone is medium-sized (0.01 to 0.1%). The V call is TRDV2, the J call TRDJ3; 13 nucleotides match TRDD3. The CDR3 extends over 21 amino acids. CDR1 is GEAIGNYY, CDR2 EKD, per germline. J gave up 4 bases and V 0 bases, and 11 bases lay outside the gene matches. The CDR3 is CACDTAIILGDTRWDTRQMFF. CDR3 nucleotides: TGTGCCTGTGACACCGCGATCATACTGGGGGATACGAGGTGGGACACCCGACAGATGTTTTTC.

Relative to its sample, this clone is medium-sized (0.01 to 0.1%). The V gene is TRDV1, the J gene TRDJ1, with unresolved D. Germline matching of the DNA provided the J gene here, since TCRdb leaves it blank. This CDR3 has 27 amino acids. CDR1 and CDR2 from the germline V gene are TSWWSYY and QGS. The V end was cut by 0 bases, the J end by 0 bases, with 44 bases between. CDR3 amino acids: CALGELASWRGLFVESVWRSYTDKLIF. Written as DNA, the CDR3 is TGTGCTCTTGGGGAACTAGCTAGTTGGCGGGGTCTTTTCGTTGAGTCGGTTTGGCGGTCGTACACCGATAAACTCATCTTT.